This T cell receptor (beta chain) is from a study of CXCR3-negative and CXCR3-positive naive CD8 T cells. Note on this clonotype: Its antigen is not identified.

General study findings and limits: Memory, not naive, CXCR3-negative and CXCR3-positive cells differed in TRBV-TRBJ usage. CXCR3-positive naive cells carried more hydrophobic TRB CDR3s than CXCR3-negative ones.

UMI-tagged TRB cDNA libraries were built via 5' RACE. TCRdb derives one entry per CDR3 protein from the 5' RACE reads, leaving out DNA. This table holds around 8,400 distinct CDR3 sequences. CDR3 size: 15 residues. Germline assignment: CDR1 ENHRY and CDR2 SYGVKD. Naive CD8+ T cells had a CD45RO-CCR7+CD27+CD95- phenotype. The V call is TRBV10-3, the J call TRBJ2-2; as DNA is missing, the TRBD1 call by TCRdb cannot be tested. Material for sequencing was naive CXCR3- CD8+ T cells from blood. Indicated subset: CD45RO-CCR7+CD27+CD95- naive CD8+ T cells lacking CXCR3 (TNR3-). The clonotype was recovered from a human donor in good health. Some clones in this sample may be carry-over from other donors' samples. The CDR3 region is CAIGGQEANTGELFF.